The clone carrying this T cell receptor beta chain was seen many times. This record belongs to a study of T cells after yellow fever vaccination. General study findings and limits: The booster saw the reappearance of most primary-vaccination clones (approximately 96% CD4, almost 90% CD8). Overall, a small share of clonotypes was seen in both CD4 and CD8 compartments. Contamination by abundant bulk-population clonotypes could be present in FACS-sorted repertoires. The secondary T-cell response peaked on day 5, not day 15, but was weaker.

The CDR3 totals 14 residues. Germline-derived CDR1 and CDR2 are SGHKS and YYEKEE (reference sequence). V lost 5 bases to trimming and J lost 0 bases, with 11 bases between them. TCRdb reprocessed the 5' RACE reads via MiXCR and lists one record per CDR3 protein. The profile shows about 32,000 distinct CDR3 sequences, roughly a tenth of them singletons. The source material was PBMCs, either bulk or a sorted T-cell subset (CD4+, CD8+, memory, or dextramer-sorted; not recorded which), sampled less than 16 days after the first yellow fever vaccination. This receptor was taken from a man between 18 and 29 years old who received the YFV17D yellow fever vaccine. V is TRBV5-5 and J is TRBJ2-5; D gene uncertain. CDR3 coding DNA: TGTGCCAGCAGGAACCTGTTAAACCAAGAGACCCAGTACTTC. Translated: CASRNLLNQETQYF.